One and the same sample provided the 3 T cell receptor beta chains below, sequenced in a study of T cell responses to AZD1222 COVID-19 vaccine. Repertoires were generated with immunoSEQ multiplex PCR, while TCRdb's copy carries only in-frame clones and drops some. The sample gives around 170,000 clones, about nine tenths of which show up once; more than 1.5% is in the top ten. Sequencing was performed on peripheral blood, taken 28 days after the second AZD1222 dose. These receptors were taken from an adult who received the AZD1222 COVID-19 vaccine.

Here the CDR3 DNA reads TGCAGTGCTAGTGGGCCTAGGCGGGCAGGTGAAAAACTGTTTTTT. Residues: CSASGPRRAGEKLFF. The chain has TRBV20-1 and TRBJ1-4; D not resolved. The CDR3 is made up of 15 amino acids. V was trimmed by 3 bases and J by 7 bases, leaving 18 bases between them. CDR1 DFQATT and CDR2 SNEGSKA come from the germline V gene (reference sequence).

V is TRBV19 and J is TRBJ1-1; 7 bases agree with TRBD1. From germline, CDR1 is LNHDA and CDR2 SQIVND (reference sequence). The CDR3 has 15 amino acids. The V and J ends lost 9 bases and 9 bases, in that order; junction bases with no gene match: 19. CDR3 coding DNA: TGTGCCAGCAGTCAGGCCGGGACAGAAGGATTCAAAGCTTTCTTT. Its translation is CASSQAGTEGFKAFF.

The DNA for the CDR3 is TGTGCCAGCAGCCCACCTTACCGGGACAGAACTAATGAAAAACTGTTTTTT. It yields the protein CASSPPYRDRTNEKLFF. The chain has TRBV7-9 and TRBJ1-4, with 7 bases aligning to TRBD1. CDR1 SEHNR and CDR2 FQNEAQ come from the germline V gene (reference sequence). V lost 5 bases to trimming and J lost 1 base; unmatched junction nucleotides: 10. The CDR3 runs to 17 residues.